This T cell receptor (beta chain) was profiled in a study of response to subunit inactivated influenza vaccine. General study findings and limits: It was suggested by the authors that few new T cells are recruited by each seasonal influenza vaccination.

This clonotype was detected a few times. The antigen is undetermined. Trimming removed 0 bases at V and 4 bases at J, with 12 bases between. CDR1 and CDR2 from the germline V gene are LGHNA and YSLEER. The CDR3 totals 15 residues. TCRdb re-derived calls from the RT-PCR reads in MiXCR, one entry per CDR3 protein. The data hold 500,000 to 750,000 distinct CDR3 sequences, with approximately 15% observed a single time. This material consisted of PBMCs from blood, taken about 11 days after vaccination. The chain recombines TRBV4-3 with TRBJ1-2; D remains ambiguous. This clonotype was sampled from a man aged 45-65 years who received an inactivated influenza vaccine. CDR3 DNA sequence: TGCGCCAGCAGCCAAGATAGCACAGTTGGCTATGGCTACACCTTC. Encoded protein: CASSQDSTVGYGYTF.